The 24 T cell receptor beta chains below all came from one sample that was sequenced in a study of T cells in localized non-small cell lung cancer. Only in-frame clones appear in the TCRdb table, and some are missing; sequencing was by immunoSEQ multiplex PCR. The data hold some 140,000 clones, with more than 70% observed a single time. The sequenced sample was peripheral blood, obtained before any cancer treatment. These receptors were taken from a female donor at least 60 years old with stage I lung adenocarcinoma.

The V call is TRBV27, the J call TRBJ2-5, with 9 bases lining up with TRBD1. The CDR3 is 14 amino acids. Germline CDR1 is MNHEY and CDR2 is SMNVEV (reference sequence). Losses at the gene ends were 5 bases for V and 3 bases for J; bases not matched to a gene: 4. This chain's CDR3 is CASSPGQGKETQYF. The CDR3 region has the DNA TGTGCCAGCAGTCCGGGACAGGGAAAAGAGACCCAGTACTTC.

This clone was seen just once. The chain has TRBV5-1 and TRBJ2-1; 8 nucleotides agree with TRBD2. Germline trimming cut 3 bases from V and 0 bases from J; bases unmatched to any gene: 5. The CDR3 has 16 amino acids. The germline V gene has CDR1 SGHRS and CDR2 YFSETQ. Here the CDR3 DNA reads TGCGCCAGCAGCTCGTCGGGGACTAGCTCCTACAATGAGCAGTTCTTC. Its protein product is CASSSSGTSSYNEQFF.

The V call is TRBV6-1, the J call TRBJ2-1; 7 bases agree with TRBD2. J lost 2 bases, V lost 2 bases, and 6 bases had no gene match. CDR1 and CDR2 from the germline V gene are MNHNS and SASEGT. CDR3 size: 16 residues. This chain's CDR3 is CASSEPKGGTYNEQFF. The CDR3 bases are TGTGCCAGCAGTGAACCTAAGGGAGGGACCTACAATGAGCAGTTCTTC.

The chain recombines TRBV5-1 with TRBJ1-3; D is perhaps TRBD1 (6 bases). V was clipped by 3 bases and J by 4 bases, with 14 bases between them. CDR3 size: 15 residues. From germline, CDR1 is SGHRS and CDR2 YFSETQ. CDR3: CASSSTQGPGNTIYF. The CDR3 DNA reads TGCGCCAGCAGCTCGACACAGGGACCGGGAAACACCATATATTTT.

V gene TRBV27 combines with J gene TRBJ1-1; D is undetermined. The germline gives CDR1 MNHEY, CDR2 SMNVEV (reference sequence). The CDR3 loop spans 16 amino acids. Deletions cut 2 bases from V and 0 bases from J, with 13 bases between. This CDR3 reads CASSLRAGTMNTEAFF. The CDR3 region has the DNA TGTGCCAGCAGTTTACGAGCAGGTACTATGAACACTGAAGCTTTCTTT.

This clone was detected a few times. The chain combines TRBV28 with TRBJ2-4; D could derive from TRBD1 or TRBD2 (7 bases each). The CDR3 covers 12 residues. V lost 6 bases and J 8 bases, leaving 11 bases between the germline ends. Germline CDR1 reads MDHEN; CDR2 reads SYDVKM. CDR3 in amino acids: CASRGGGDIQYF. The CDR3 region has the DNA TGTGCCAGCAGGGGAGGGGGCGACATTCAGTACTTC.

This clone appeared once. The chain has TRBV6-5 and TRBJ1-3; D not resolved. CDR1 MNHEY and CDR2 SVGAGI come from the germline V gene. The CDR3 loop spans 16 amino acids. Trimming removed 0 bases from V and 7 bases from J, with 16 bases in between. CDR3 loop: CASSYSSRPLWNTIYF. Here the CDR3 DNA reads TGTGCCAGCAGTTACTCGAGCAGGCCGCTCTGGAACACCATATATTTT.

This chain uses TRBV7-2 with TRBJ1-2; D gene uncertain. V lost 10 bases and J lost 8, with 11 bases in between. CDR1 and CDR2 from the germline V gene are SGHTA and FQGNSA. There are 10 residues in the CDR3. The CDR3 here is CAIPLRGYTF. The CDR3 coding sequence is TGTGCCATCCCCTTGAGAGGCTACACCTTC.

This rearrangement joins TRBV5-1 to TRBJ2-7; 7 nucleotides match TRBD2. Germline CDR1 SGHRS, CDR2 YFSETQ. V lost 4 bases to trimming and J lost 6 bases; unmatched junction nucleotides: 10. This CDR3 contains 14 residues. The CDR3 reads CASSLTGTIGEQYF. The CDR3 DNA is TGCGCCAGCAGCCTCACCGGGACTATTGGCGAGCAGTACTTC. Drawing the rest from reference TRBV5-1 and TRBJ2-7, the complete variable domain is KAGVTQTPRYLIKTRGQQVTLSCSPISGHRSVSWYQQTPGQGLQFLFEYFSETQRNKGNFPGRFSGRQFSNSRSEMNVSTLELGDSALYLCASSLTGTIGEQYFGPGTRLTVT.

The V and J genes are TRBV11-2 and TRBJ2-7; no clear D gene. V was trimmed by 5 bases and J by 2 bases, leaving 10 bases between them. Germline CDR1 SGHAT, CDR2 FQNNGV. This CDR3 has 13 amino acids. The CDR3 loop reads CASSHRATYEQYF. CDR3 bases: TGTGCCAGCAGCCACCGGGCCACCTACGAGCAGTACTTC.

This clone has more than one count but fewer than ten. V usage is TRBV27 and J usage is TRBJ1-1, with a possible D match to TRBD1 (6 bases). V gave up 5 bases and J gave up 3 bases, with 13 bases separating them. The CDR3 is made up of 14 amino acids. The germline gives CDR1 MNHEY, CDR2 SMNVEV (reference sequence). CDR3 sequence: CASSRTVSHTEAFF. The CDR3 nucleotides are TGTGCCAGCAGTAGGACAGTCTCCCACACTGAAGCTTTCTTT.

V and J are TRBV11-3 and TRBJ2-7; 8 bases line up with TRBD1. The CDR3 extends over 18 amino acids. V dropped 0 bases and J dropped 5; count of bases not matched to a gene: 15. Germline V gene sequence: CDR1 SGHNT, CDR2 YENEEA. The DNA for the CDR3 is TGTGCCAGCAGCTTAGACATGACAGGGGTGGTTGTAAGAAACGAGCAGTACTTC. It is translated as CASSLDMTGVVVRNEQYF.

The chain joins TRBV5-1 to TRBJ1-1; D not resolved. The CDR3 is 14 amino acids. V dropped 1 base and J dropped 2 bases, with 9 bases sitting between them. The germline CDR1 and CDR2 sequences are SGHRS and YFSETQ. The CDR3 nucleotides read TGCGCCAGCAGCTTGACGGTGCACAACACTGAAGCTTTCTTT. Protein sequence: CASSLTVHNTEAFF.

The V call is TRBV6-5, the J call TRBJ1-6; 8 bases are a match to TRBD1. The trim removed 6 bases at V and 6 bases at J, leaving 1 base unmatched. CDR3 size: 13 residues. Germline CDR1 reads MNHEY; CDR2 reads SVGAGI. CDR3 sequence reads: CASSQGANSPLHF. CDR3 in DNA: TGTGCCAGCAGCCAGGGGGCTAATTCACCCCTCCACTTT.

The chain joins TRBV11-2 to TRBJ1-2; 8 bases fit TRBD1. V was pared by 6 bases and J by 1 base, with 7 bases of the junction left unmatched. The V gene's germline CDR1 is SGHAT and CDR2 FQNNGV. The CDR3 has 15 residues. The CDR3 loop is CASRGTGGNNYGYTF. In DNA, the CDR3 is TGTGCCAGCAGGGGAACAGGGGGGAATAACTATGGCTACACCTTC.

The rearrangement uses TRBV5-4 and TRBJ1-3; 8 nucleotides align to TRBD1. Germline V gene sequence: CDR1 SGHNT, CDR2 YYREEE (reference sequence). V shed 2 bases, J shed 3 bases, and the junction held 7 bases outside the gene matches. CDR3 length equals 16 residues. CDR3 region: CASSFTTGGLGNTIYF. CDR3 DNA sequence: TGTGCCAGCAGCTTTACTACAGGGGGTCTTGGAAACACCATATATTTT.

The chain joins TRBV10-1 to TRBJ2-3; 7 positions match TRBD1. Germline CDR1 reads WNHNN; CDR2 reads SYGVQD (reference sequence). J gave up 2 bases and V 7 bases, and 6 bases lay outside the gene matches. The CDR3 runs 14 residues. CDR3 loop: CASKGDRNTDTQYF. The CDR3 nucleotides read TGCGCCAGCAAGGGGGACAGAAACACAGATACGCAGTATTTT.

The chain is built from TRBV7-9 and TRBJ2-1; 13 bases align to TRBD2. Germline CDR1 reads SEHNR; CDR2 reads FQNEAQ (reference sequence). The ends lost 5 bases at V and 2 bases at J; junction bases unmatched: 0. The CDR3 is made up of 15 amino acids. The CDR3 spells CASSGTSGAYNEQFF. CDR3 sequence (DNA): TGTGCCAGCAGCGGGACTAGCGGGGCCTACAATGAGCAGTTCTTC.

The chain combines TRBV18 with TRBJ2-2, with TRBD1 matching over 8 bases. This CDR3 region has 16 residues. Germline V lookup: CDR1 KGHSH, CDR2 LQKENI. With 4 bases clipped from V and 1 base from J, the junction kept 5 bases outside the gene matches. The CDR3 DNA is TGTGCCAGCTCACTAGCCGGGACAGGGAACACCGGGGAGCTGTTTTTT. Protein product: CASSLAGTGNTGELFF.

J is TRBJ2-7 and V is TRBV28; no clear D. Germline assignment: CDR1 MDHEN and CDR2 SYDVKM. Trimming left V 5 bases short and J 2 bases short, with 13 bases between. The CDR3 runs to 14 residues. The CDR3 nucleotides read TGTGCCAGCAGTCCAAGGACGCAAGCCTACGAGCAGTACTTC. Translation gives CASSPRTQAYEQYF.

The chain links TRBV19 to TRBJ2-1; 8 bases fit TRBD2. The V gene's germline CDR1 is LNHDA and CDR2 SQIVND (reference sequence). Losses at the gene ends were 8 bases for V and 5 bases for J; bases not matched to a gene: 11. There are 15 residues in the CDR3. This CDR3 is CASRSAGVSHNEQFF. DNA of the CDR3: TGTGCCAGTCGTTCAGCGGGAGTAAGCCACAATGAGCAGTTCTTC.

The V gene is TRBV27, the J gene TRBJ2-3, with 8 bases fitting TRBD2. J gave up 7 bases and V 1 base, and 4 bases lay outside the gene matches. CDR3 size: 14 residues. Germline loops: CDR1 MNHEY, CDR2 SMNVEV (reference sequence). This CDR3 reads CASSLWAGGYTQYF. CDR3 coding DNA: TGTGCCAGCAGTTTATGGGCGGGAGGATATACGCAGTATTTT.

The chain has TRBV2 and TRBJ1-4; 10 bases are a match to TRBD1. In germline, CDR1 is SNHLY, CDR2 FYNNEI. Germline trimming cut 4 bases from V and 8 bases from J; bases unmatched to any gene: 7. The CDR3 is made up of 15 amino acids. The CDR3 loop is CASSGPGTGVEKLFF. CDR3 DNA: TGTGCCAGCAGTGGACCCGGGACAGGGGTGGAAAAACTGTTTTTT.

The rearrangement joins TRBV30 to TRBJ1-3; D call uncertain. The CDR3 totals 11 residues. Per germline, CDR1 GTSNPN and CDR2 SVGIG (reference sequence). Trimming stripped 0 bases from V and 6 bases from J, with 3 bases between. Written as DNA, the CDR3 is TGTGCCTGGAGTGTACAAAACACCATATATTTT. It is translated as CAWSVQNTIYF. Full variable domain (remainder filled in from reference TRBV30 and TRBJ1-3): SQTIHQWPATLVQPVGSPLSLECTVEGTSNPNLYWYRQAAGRGLQLLFYSVGIGQISSEVPQNLSASRPQDRQFILSSKKLLLSDSGFYLCAWSVQNTIYFGEGSWLTVV.